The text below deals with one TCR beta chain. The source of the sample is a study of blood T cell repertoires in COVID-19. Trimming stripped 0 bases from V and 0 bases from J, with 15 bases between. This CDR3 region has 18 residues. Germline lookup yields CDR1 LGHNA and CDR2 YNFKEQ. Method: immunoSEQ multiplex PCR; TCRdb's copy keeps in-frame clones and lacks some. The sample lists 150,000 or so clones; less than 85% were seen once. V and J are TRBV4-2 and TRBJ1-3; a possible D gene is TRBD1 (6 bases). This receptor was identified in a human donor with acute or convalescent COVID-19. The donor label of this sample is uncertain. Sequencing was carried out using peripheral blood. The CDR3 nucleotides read TGTGCCAGCAGCCAAGAGGGACACATATCGAGCTCTGGAAACACCATATATTTT. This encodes CASSQEGHISSSGNTIYF.